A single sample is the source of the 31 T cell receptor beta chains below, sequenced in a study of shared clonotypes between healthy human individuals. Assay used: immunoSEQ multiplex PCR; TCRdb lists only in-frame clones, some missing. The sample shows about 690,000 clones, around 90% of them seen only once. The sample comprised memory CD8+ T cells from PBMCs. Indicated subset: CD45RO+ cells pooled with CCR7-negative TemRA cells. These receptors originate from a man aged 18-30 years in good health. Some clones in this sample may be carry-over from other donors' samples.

The DNA for the CDR3 is TGTGCCAGCAGCCATCTCTCCCCGAACACCGGGGAGCTGTTTTTT. Translating it yields CASSHLSPNTGELFF. J is TRBJ2-2 and V is TRBV28; D gene uncertain. CDR3 size: 15 residues. Germline CDR1 and CDR2: MDHEN and SYDVKM. Between the trimmed V and J ends, which lost 6 bases and 0 bases, there was a span of 11 bases.

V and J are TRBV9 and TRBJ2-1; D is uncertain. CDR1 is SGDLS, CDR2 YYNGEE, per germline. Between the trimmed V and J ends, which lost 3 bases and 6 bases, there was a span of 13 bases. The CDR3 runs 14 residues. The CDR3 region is CASSAPVGVNEQFF. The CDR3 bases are TGTGCCAGCAGCGCCCCCGTTGGTGTCAATGAGCAGTTCTTC.

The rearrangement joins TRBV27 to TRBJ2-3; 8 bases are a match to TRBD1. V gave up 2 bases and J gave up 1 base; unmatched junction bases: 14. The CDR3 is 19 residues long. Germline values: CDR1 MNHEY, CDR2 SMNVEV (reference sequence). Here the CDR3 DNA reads TGTGCCAGCAGTTTAGTTAGCGGACAGGGAACGGCGGGCACAGATACGCAGTATTTT. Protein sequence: CASSLVSGQGTAGTDTQYF.

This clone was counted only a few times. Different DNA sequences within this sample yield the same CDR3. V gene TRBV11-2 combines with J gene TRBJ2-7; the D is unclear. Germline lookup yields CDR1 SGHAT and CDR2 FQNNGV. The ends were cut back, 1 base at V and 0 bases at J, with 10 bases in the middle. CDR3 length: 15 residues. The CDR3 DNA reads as TGTGCCAGCAGCTTAGGGGCAGCGAGCTCCTACGAGCAGTACTTC. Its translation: CASSLGAASSYEQYF.

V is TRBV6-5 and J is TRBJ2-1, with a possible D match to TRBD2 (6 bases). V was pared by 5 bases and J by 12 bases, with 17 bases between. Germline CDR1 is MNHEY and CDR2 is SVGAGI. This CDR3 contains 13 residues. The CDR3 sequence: CASSTRDSEGQFF. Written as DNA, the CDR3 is TGTGCCAGCAGTACCCGGGACTCCGAGGGGCAGTTCTTC.

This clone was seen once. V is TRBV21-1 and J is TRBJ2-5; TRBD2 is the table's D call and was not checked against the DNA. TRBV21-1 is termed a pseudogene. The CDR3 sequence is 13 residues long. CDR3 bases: TGTGCCAGCGGGCTAGCGGGAGGGGAGACCCAGTACTTC. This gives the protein CASGLAGGETQYF.

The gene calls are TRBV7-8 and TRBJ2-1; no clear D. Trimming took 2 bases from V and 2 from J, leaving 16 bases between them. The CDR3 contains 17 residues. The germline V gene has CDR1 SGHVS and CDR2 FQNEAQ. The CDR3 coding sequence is TGTGCCAGCAGCTTACCGTTCGACTCGACAACCTACAATGAGCAGTTCTTC. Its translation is CASSLPFDSTTYNEQFF.

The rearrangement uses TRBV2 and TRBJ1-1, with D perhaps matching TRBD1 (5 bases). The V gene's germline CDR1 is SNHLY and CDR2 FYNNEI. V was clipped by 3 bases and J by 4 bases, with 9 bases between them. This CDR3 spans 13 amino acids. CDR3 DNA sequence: TGTGCCAGCAGTGATGGGGGGATCACTGAAGCTTTCTTT. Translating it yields CASSDGGITEAFF.

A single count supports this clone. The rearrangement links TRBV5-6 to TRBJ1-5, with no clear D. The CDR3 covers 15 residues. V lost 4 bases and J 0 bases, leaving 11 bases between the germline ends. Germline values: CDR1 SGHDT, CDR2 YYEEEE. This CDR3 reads CASSRGYGSNQPQHF. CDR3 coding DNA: TGTGCCAGCAGCCGGGGTTACGGTAGCAATCAGCCCCAGCATTTT.

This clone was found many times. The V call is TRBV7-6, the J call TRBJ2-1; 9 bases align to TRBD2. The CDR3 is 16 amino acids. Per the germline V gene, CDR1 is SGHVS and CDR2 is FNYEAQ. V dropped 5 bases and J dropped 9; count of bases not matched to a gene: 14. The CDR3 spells CASSPRRTSVVREQFF. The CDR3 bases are TGTGCCAGCAGCCCCCGCCGGACTAGCGTAGTTCGTGAGCAGTTCTTC.

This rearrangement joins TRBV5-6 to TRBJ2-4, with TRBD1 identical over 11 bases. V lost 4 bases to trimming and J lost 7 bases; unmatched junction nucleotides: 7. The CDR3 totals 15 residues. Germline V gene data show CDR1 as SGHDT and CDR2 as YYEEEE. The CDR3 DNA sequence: TGTGCCAGCAGCATCTGGACAGGGGGCGGCAACATTCAGTACTTC. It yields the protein CASSIWTGGGNIQYF.

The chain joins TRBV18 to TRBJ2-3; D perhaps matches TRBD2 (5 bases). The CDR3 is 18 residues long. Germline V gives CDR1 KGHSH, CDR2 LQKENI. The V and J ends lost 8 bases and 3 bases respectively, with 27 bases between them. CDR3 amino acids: CASSLVPPRAELTDTQYF. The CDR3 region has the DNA TGTGCCAGCAGCCTAGTTCCCCCGCGGGCCGAATTGACAGATACGCAGTATTTT. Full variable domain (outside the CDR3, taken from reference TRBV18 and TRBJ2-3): NAGVMQNPRHLVRRRGQEARLRCSPMKGHSHVYWYRQLPEEGLKFMVYLQKENIIDESGMPKERFSAEFPKEGPSILRIQQVVRGDSAAYFCASSLVPPRAELTDTQYFGPGTRLTVL.

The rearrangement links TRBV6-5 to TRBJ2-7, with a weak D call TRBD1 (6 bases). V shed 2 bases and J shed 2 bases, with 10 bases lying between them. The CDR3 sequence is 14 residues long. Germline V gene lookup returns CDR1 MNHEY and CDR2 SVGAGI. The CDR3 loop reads CASSYTTGPYEQYF. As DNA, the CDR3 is TGTGCCAGCAGTTACACGACAGGTCCCTACGAGCAGTACTTC.

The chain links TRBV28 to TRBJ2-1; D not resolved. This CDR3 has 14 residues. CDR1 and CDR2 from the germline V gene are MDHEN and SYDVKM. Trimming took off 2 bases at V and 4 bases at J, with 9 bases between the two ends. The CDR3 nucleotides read TGTGCCAGCAGTTTAGGTCGTTCTTACAATGAGCAGTTCTTC. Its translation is CASSLGRSYNEQFF.

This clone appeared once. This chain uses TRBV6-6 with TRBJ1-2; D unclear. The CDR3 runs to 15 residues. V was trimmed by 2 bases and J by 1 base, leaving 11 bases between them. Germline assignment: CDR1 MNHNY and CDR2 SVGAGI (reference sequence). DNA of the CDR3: TGTGCCAGCAGTTACCGGCCAGCAAGTAACTATGGCTACACCTTC. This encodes CASSYRPASNYGYTF.

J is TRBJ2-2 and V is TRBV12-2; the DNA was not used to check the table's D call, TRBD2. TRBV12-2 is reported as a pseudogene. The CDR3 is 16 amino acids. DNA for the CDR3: TGTGCAAGTCGCGGCATAAAAAGCGGCGGCACCGGGGAGCTGTTTTTT. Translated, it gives CASRGIKSGGTGELFF.

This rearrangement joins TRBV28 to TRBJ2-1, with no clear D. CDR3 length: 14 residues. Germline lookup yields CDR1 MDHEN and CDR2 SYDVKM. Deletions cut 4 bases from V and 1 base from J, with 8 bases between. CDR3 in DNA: TGTGCCAGCAGTTCCCCCGGTTCCTACAATGAGCAGTTCTTC. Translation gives CASSSPGSYNEQFF.

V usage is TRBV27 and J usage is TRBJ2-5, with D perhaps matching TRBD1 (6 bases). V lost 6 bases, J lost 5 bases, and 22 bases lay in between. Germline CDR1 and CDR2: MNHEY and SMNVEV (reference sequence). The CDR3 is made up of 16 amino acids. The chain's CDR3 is CASRTQGAGVRETQYF. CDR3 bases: TGTGCCAGCAGAACCCAAGGAGCAGGGGTCAGGGAGACCCAGTACTTC.

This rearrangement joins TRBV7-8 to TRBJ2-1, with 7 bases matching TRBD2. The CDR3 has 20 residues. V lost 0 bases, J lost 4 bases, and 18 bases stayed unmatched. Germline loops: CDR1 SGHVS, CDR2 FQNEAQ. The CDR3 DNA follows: TGTGCCAGCAGCTTAGCTCTGGGAGGCGTAGCGGGCCTTCGGTACAATGAGCAGTTCTTC. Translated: CASSLALGGVAGLRYNEQFF.

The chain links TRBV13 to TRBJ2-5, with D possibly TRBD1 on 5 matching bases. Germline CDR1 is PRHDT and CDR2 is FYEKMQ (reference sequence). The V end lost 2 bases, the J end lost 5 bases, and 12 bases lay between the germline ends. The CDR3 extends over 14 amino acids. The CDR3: CASSLYGAGETQYF. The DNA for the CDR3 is TGTGCCAGCAGCTTATATGGGGCCGGGGAGACCCAGTACTTC. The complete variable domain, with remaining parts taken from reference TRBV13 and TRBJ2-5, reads AAGVIQSPRHLIKEKRETATLKCYPIPRHDTVYWYQQGPGQDPQFLISFYEKMQSDKGSIPDRFSAQQFSDYHSELNMSSLELGDSALYFCASSLYGAGETQYFGPGTRLLVL.

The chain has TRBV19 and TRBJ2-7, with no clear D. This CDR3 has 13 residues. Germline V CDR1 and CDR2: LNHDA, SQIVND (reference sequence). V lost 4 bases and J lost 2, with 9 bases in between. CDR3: CASSTRPTYEQYF. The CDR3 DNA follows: TGTGCCAGTAGTACGCGACCCACCTACGAGCAGTACTTC.

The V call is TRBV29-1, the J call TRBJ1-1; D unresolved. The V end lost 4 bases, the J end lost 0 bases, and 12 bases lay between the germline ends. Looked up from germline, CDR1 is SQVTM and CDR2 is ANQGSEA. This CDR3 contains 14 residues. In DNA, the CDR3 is TGCAGCGTTGGGTCGGTCAAAGTGAACACTGAAGCTTTCTTT. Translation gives CSVGSVKVNTEAFF.

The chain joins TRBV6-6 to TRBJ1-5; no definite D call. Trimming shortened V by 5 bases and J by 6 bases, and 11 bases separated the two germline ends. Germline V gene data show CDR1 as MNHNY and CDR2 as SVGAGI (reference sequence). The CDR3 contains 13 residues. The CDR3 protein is CASSLNRAQPQHF. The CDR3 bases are TGTGCCAGCAGTCTTAACAGAGCTCAGCCCCAGCATTTT.

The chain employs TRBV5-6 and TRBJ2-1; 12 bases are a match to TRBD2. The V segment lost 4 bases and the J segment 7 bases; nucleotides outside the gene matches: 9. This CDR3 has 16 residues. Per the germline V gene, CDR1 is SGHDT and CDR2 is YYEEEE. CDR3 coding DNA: TGTGCCAGCAGCCCACTGACTAGCGGGAGTAGGAATGAGCAGTTCTTC. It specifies CASSPLTSGSRNEQFF.

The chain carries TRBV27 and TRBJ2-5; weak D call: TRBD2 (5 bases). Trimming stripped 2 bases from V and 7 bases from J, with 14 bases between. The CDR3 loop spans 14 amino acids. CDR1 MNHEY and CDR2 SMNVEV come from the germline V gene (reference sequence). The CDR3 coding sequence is TGTGCCAGCAGTTTAGAGCAGCGGTGGGGGACCCAGTACTTC. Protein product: CASSLEQRWGTQYF.

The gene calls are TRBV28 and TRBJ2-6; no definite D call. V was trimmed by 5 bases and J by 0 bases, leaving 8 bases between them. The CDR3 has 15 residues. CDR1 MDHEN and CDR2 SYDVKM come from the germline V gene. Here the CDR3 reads CASSPPPSGANVLTF. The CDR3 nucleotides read TGTGCCAGCAGTCCACCCCCCTCTGGGGCCAACGTCCTGACTTTC.

The CDR3: CASSLSEGEDEQFF. For the CDR3, the DNA is TGCGCCAGCAGCCTAAGTGAGGGGGAGGATGAGCAGTTCTTC. V gene TRBV4-3 combines with J gene TRBJ2-1, with D perhaps given as TRBD1 or TRBD2 (6 bases each). The CDR3 runs to 14 residues. V lost 4 bases and J lost 8, with 15 bases in between. Looked up from germline, CDR1 is LGHNA and CDR2 is YSLEER.

Here the CDR3 reads CASSALAYEQYF. DNA for the CDR3: TGTGCCAGCAGTGCGCTTGCCTACGAGCAGTACTTC. The rearrangement links TRBV6-1 to TRBJ2-7, with D unresolved. V was cut by 4 bases and J by 2 bases, with 6 bases left in between. This CDR3 spans 12 amino acids. Germline V lookup: CDR1 MNHNS, CDR2 SASEGT.

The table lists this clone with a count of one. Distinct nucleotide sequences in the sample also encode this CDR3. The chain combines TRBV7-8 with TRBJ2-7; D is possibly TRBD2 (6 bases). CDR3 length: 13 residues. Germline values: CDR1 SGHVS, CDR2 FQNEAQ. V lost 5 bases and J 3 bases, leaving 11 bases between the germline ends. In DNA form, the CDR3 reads TGTGCCAGCAGCCCCCGGGGAGGCTACGAGCAGTACTTC. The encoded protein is CASSPRGGYEQYF.

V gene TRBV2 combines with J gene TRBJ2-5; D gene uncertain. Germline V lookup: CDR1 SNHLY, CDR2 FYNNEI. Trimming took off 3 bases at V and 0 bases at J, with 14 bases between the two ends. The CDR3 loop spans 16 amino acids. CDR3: CASSDGDILYQETQYF. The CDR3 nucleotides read TGTGCCAGCAGTGATGGAGACATCCTGTACCAAGAGACCCAGTACTTC.

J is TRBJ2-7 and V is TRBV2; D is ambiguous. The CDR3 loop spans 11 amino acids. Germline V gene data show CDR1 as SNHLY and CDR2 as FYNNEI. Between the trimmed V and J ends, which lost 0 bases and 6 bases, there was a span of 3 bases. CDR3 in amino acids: CASSEAAEQYF. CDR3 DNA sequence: TGTGCCAGCAGTGAAGCCGCCGAGCAGTACTTC.